Described below is a single TCR beta chain sequence and its context. In the original analysis: Scientists estimated how many nucleated cells there were by amplifying reference gene primers. The repertoire was sequenced with immunoSEQ multiplex PCR; TCRdb's copy has only in-frame clones and lacks some. V and J calls and clone size are given by that table; D and trimming were obtained from the DNA. The sample has a few hundred thousand clones; about 89% are singletons. These data originate in a study of blood T cell repertoires in COVID-19. For the study at large: Sites in the United States, Italy and Spain provided acute and convalescent COVID-19 samples. PBMCs, B-cell-depleted T cells, or T cells provided the cDNA or gDNA that made up the material.

The TCR sequence derives from a man aged 35-49 years with acute or convalescent COVID-19. Sequences were obtained from peripheral blood.

CDR3 residues: CASSQRLPQETQYF. CDR3 bases: TGTGCCAGCAGTCAGCGTCTTCCCCAAGAGACCCAGTACTTC. The gene calls are TRBV6-6 and TRBJ2-5; D is unclear. This CDR3 spans 14 amino acids. V lost 5 bases to trimming and J lost 1 base, with 11 bases between them. Germline assignment: CDR1 MNHNY and CDR2 SVGAGI (reference sequence).